These T cell receptor beta chains were read from a single sample in a study of T-cell reconstitution after alpha-beta-depleted transplantation in children. TCRdb re-derived calls from the PCR reads in MiXCR, one entry per CDR3 protein. Here the sample spans hundreds of thousands of distinct CDR3 sequences, about 15% being singletons. The sequencing here drew on PBMCs, mostly from graft donor cells, taken 360 days after TCRalphabeta/CD19-depleted stem cell transplant. All receptors come from a male patient under 10 years old who had a stem cell transplant for acute lymphoblastic leukemia, so the T cells may come from the graft donor. The CDR3 runs from the conserved cysteine through the conserved F or W. Fields, in order: D gene, clone size, V gene, J gene, CDR3 DNA, CDR3 protein. D genes are given only for firm matches. Size is stated for part of the rows, as once, few or many counts, or as a class when the clone is expanded.

TRBD1	NA	TRBV15	TRBJ2-5	TGTGCCACCAATCGGTGGGGACAGGAAGAGACCCAGTACTTC	CATNRWGQEETQYF
NA	few	TRBV20-1	TRBJ2-5	TGCAGTGCGTGGCACAGGGTTGAGACCCAGTACTTC	CSAWHRVETQYF
NA	NA	TRBV12-3/TRBV12-4	TRBJ2-3	TGTGCCAGCAGAAGGGAGACTTCCCATAATACGCAGTATTTT	CASRRETSHNTQYF
TRBD1	NA	TRBV5-1	TRBJ2-7	TGCGCCAGCAGTCCCTCCGGGACAGGGCATTACGAGCAGTACTTC	CASSPSGTGHYEQYF
NA	NA	TRBV6-4	TRBJ2-1	TGTGCCAGCAGTGATCGACAGCCCCCGAGGGATGAGCAGTTCTTC	CASSDRQPPRDEQFF
NA	NA	TRBV5-6	TRBJ2-1	TGTGCCAGCAGCTTTTATACAGGGCCCAGCTCCTACAATGAGCAGTTCTTC	CASSFYTGPSSYNEQFF
TRBD1	many	TRBV9	TRBJ2-7	TGTGCCAGTTCACAGGGGGCCGAAAGCGAGCAGTACTTC	CASSQGAESEQYF
NA	hyperexpanded	TRBV25-1	TRBJ2-7	TGTGCCAGCAGTCTAATGGGGGCTTTGTACTTC	CASSLMGALYF
NA	NA	TRBV24-1	TRBJ2-1	TGTGCCACCAGTGATTTCGGGCAGGGGGGTTACTACAATGAGCAGTTCTTC	CATSDFGQGGYYNEQFF
NA	NA	TRBV12-3/TRBV12-4	TRBJ2-5	TGTGCCAGCAGCCCGACTAGGGAGACCCAGTACTTC	CASSPTRETQYF
NA	few	TRBV5-6	TRBJ2-7	TGTGCCAGCAGCGGGCGTAGCTCCTACGAGCAGTACTTC	CASSGRSSYEQYF
TRBD2	NA	TRBV3-1	TRBJ2-5	TGTGCCAGCAGCCAACCGGGACTAGCGGACCAAGAGACCCAGTACTTC	CASSQPGLADQETQYF
TRBD1	NA	TRBV5-5	TRBJ1-5	TGTGCCAGCAGCGCGGACAGGGGGCAACAGCCCCAGCATTTT	CASSADRGQQPQHF
NA	once	TRBV12-3/TRBV12-4	TRBJ2-7	TGTGCCAGCAGTTGGTCGGGCGACGAGCAGTACTTC	CASSWSGDEQYF
NA	many	TRBV29-1	TRBJ2-1	TGCAGCGTTGGTTGGCTATTTGGTTTCTCCTCCTACAATGAGCAGTTCTTC	CSVGWLFGFSSYNEQFF
NA	few	TRBV12-3/TRBV12-4	TRBJ2-2	TGTGCCAGCAGTTTTGGGGATTCTAGAGGGGAGCTGTTTTTT	CASSFGDSRGELFF
NA	NA	TRBV10-3	TRBJ2-7	TGTGCCATCAGTGAGTCGTTTTCTGGGGGCGAGCAGTACTTC	CAISESFSGGEQYF
NA	many	TRBV29-1	TRBJ2-7	TGCAGCGTTGAAGGGAGGGGCTCCTACGAGCAGTACTTC	CSVEGRGSYEQYF
TRBD1	few	TRBV5-5	TRBJ2-7	TGTGCCAGCAGCAGGGACGGGACAGGATCAATGGACGAGCAGTACTTC	CASSRDGTGSMDEQYF
NA	NA	TRBV20-1	TRBJ2-3	TGCAGTGCTAGAGGAGGCACAGATACGCAGTATTTT	CSARGGTDTQYF
NA	many	TRBV5-5	TRBJ2-7	TGTGCCAGCAGTCAGGAGTCCTACGAGCAGTACTTC	CASSQESYEQYF
NA	few	TRBV5-6	TRBJ1-2	TGTGCCAGCAGCTCGGGCTTTGGCTACACCTTC	CASSSGFGYTF